Listed below are T cell receptor beta chains from one sample, sequenced in a study of blood T cell repertoires in COVID-19. Assay: immunoSEQ multiplex PCR; the TCRdb copy retains only in-frame clones and omits some. The repertoire holds approximately 530,000 clones, with roughly 89% as singletons. Input material: peripheral blood. These receptors were collected from a woman between 50 and 59 years old with COVID-19, enrolled during active disease. Each CDR3 is given with its conserved first and last residue. Fields, in order: clone size, V gene, J gene, D gene, CDR3 protein, CDR3 DNA. A D gene is named only where the DNA matches it firmly. Rows give clone size only sometimes, using once, few, many, or a class for an expanded clone.

abundance: .; v_gene: TRBV19; j_gene: TRBJ1-6; d_gene: TRBD1; CDR3aa: CASSAGTGARSPLHF; CDR3nt: TGTGCCAGTAGTGCCGGGACAGGGGCACGATCACCCCTCCACTTT
abundance: .; v_gene: TRBV7-8; j_gene: TRBJ2-3; d_gene: TRBD2; CDR3aa: CASSLLLPGLAGGTDTQYF; CDR3nt: TGTGCCAGCAGCCTATTACTTCCGGGACTAGCGGGGGGTACAGATACGCAGTATTTT
abundance: .; v_gene: TRBV6-5; j_gene: TRBJ1-2; d_gene: TRBD1; CDR3aa: CASSYGQGTYGYTF; CDR3nt: TGTGCCAGCAGTTATGGACAGGGGACCTATGGCTACACCTTC
abundance: .; v_gene: TRBV6-5; j_gene: TRBJ1-5; d_gene: .; CDR3aa: CASSRTAHNQPQHF; CDR3nt: TGTGCCAGCAGTAGGACAGCTCACAATCAGCCCCAGCATTTT
abundance: .; v_gene: TRBV7-6; j_gene: TRBJ2-1; d_gene: .; CDR3aa: CASSPDGGSYNEQFF; CDR3nt: TGTGCCAGCAGCCCGGACGGAGGCTCCTACAATGAGCAGTTCTTC
abundance: .; v_gene: TRBV5-1; j_gene: TRBJ2-3; d_gene: .; CDR3aa: CASSLVGTSTDTQYF; CDR3nt: TGCGCCAGCAGCTTGGTGGGCACTAGCACAGATACGCAGTATTTT
abundance: .; v_gene: TRBV2; j_gene: TRBJ1-5; d_gene: TRBD1; CDR3aa: CASSRDSASQPQHF; CDR3nt: TGTGCCAGCAGCCGGGACAGTGCGAGCCAGCCCCAGCATTTT
abundance: .; v_gene: TRBV5-1; j_gene: TRBJ2-1; d_gene: .; CDR3aa: CASSVTGTEYNEQFF; CDR3nt: TGCGCCAGCAGCGTAACCGGGACTGAATACAATGAGCAGTTCTTC
abundance: .; v_gene: TRBV28; j_gene: TRBJ2-3; d_gene: .; CDR3aa: CASSPSGLRTDTQYF; CDR3nt: TGTGCCAGCAGTCCGAGCGGGTTGAGAACAGATACGCAGTATTTT
abundance: .; v_gene: TRBV6-2/TRBV6-3; j_gene: TRBJ1-1; d_gene: .; CDR3aa: CASSPRLQRNTEAFF; CDR3nt: TGTGCCAGCAGTCCCAGGCTACAGAGGAACACTGAAGCTTTCTTT
abundance: .; v_gene: TRBV28; j_gene: TRBJ1-4; d_gene: .; CDR3aa: CASLLGRLGNEKLFF; CDR3nt: TGTGCCAGTTTACTGGGGAGGTTGGGGAATGAAAAACTGTTTTTT
abundance: .; v_gene: TRBV7-3; j_gene: TRBJ1-2; d_gene: .; CDR3aa: CASSGGAGYTF; CDR3nt: TGTGCCAGCAGCGGCGGGGCGGGCTACACCTTC
abundance: .; v_gene: TRBV15; j_gene: TRBJ2-7; d_gene: .; CDR3aa: CATSRRHSYEQYF; CDR3nt: TGTGCCACCAGCAGACGACACAGCTACGAGCAGTACTTC
abundance: .; v_gene: TRBV10-3; j_gene: TRBJ2-1; d_gene: TRBD2; CDR3aa: CAISDPGLGFLEQFF; CDR3nt: TGTGCCATCAGTGACCCGGGACTAGGCTTCCTTGAGCAGTTCTTC
abundance: .; v_gene: TRBV5-5; j_gene: TRBJ2-2; d_gene: .; CDR3aa: CASSLASRRTGELFF; CDR3nt: TGTGCCAGCAGCTTGGCCAGTCGCCGCACCGGGGAGCTGTTTTTT
abundance: .; v_gene: TRBV5-1; j_gene: TRBJ2-1; d_gene: .; CDR3aa: CASSPPRGAYNEQFF; CDR3nt: TGCGCCAGCAGCCCCCCCCGAGGAGCTTACAATGAGCAGTTCTTC
abundance: .; v_gene: TRBV9; j_gene: TRBJ2-1; d_gene: TRBD2; CDR3aa: CASSRGGAYNEQFF; CDR3nt: TGTGCCAGCAGCCGCGGGGGGGCCTACAATGAGCAGTTCTTC
abundance: .; v_gene: TRBV5-1; j_gene: TRBJ2-7; d_gene: TRBD2; CDR3aa: CASSTRLADQQYF; CDR3nt: TGCGCCAGCAGCACTCGACTAGCAGATCAGCAGTACTTC
abundance: .; v_gene: TRBV30; j_gene: TRBJ1-2; d_gene: .; CDR3aa: CAWDGGANYGYTF; CDR3nt: TGTGCCTGGGATGGGGGGGCGAACTATGGCTACACCTTC
abundance: few; v_gene: TRBV19; j_gene: TRBJ1-5; d_gene: TRBD1; CDR3aa: CASSILWDRGNQPQHF; CDR3nt: TGTGCCAGTAGTATATTATGGGACAGGGGCAATCAGCCCCAGCATTTT
abundance: .; v_gene: TRBV13; j_gene: TRBJ2-1; d_gene: .; CDR3aa: CASSLGKGLNNEQFF; CDR3nt: TGTGCCAGCAGCTTAGGCAAGGGGTTAAACAATGAGCAGTTCTTC
abundance: .; v_gene: TRBV11-2; j_gene: TRBJ1-2; d_gene: TRBD1; CDR3aa: CASSLIDRGHGYTF; CDR3nt: TGTGCCAGCAGCCTTATCGACAGGGGTCATGGCTACACCTTC
abundance: .; v_gene: TRBV18; j_gene: TRBJ2-1; d_gene: TRBD2; CDR3aa: CASSPVVAGNNEQFF; CDR3nt: TGTGCCAGCTCACCAGTGGTAGCGGGTAACAATGAGCAGTTCTTC
abundance: .; v_gene: TRBV7-9; j_gene: TRBJ1-1; d_gene: .; CDR3aa: CASSGGGRGNTEAFF; CDR3nt: TGTGCCAGCAGCGGCGGGGGGAGGGGTAACACTGAAGCTTTCTTT
abundance: .; v_gene: TRBV7-2; j_gene: TRBJ1-1; d_gene: .; CDR3aa: CASSLDPRTEAFF; CDR3nt: TGTGCCAGCAGCTTAGATCCGAGGACTGAAGCTTTCTTT
abundance: .; v_gene: TRBV3-1/TRBV3-2; j_gene: TRBJ1-6; d_gene: .; CDR3aa: CASSQEAVYNSPLHF; CDR3nt: TGTGCCAGCAGCCAAGAAGCGGTTTATAATTCACCCCTCCACTTT
abundance: .; v_gene: TRBV25-1; j_gene: TRBJ2-7; d_gene: TRBD1; CDR3aa: CASSTTGGSYEQYF; CDR3nt: TGTGCCAGCAGTACGACAGGGGGCTCCTACGAGCAGTACTTC
abundance: .; v_gene: TRBV27; j_gene: TRBJ2-5; d_gene: TRBD1; CDR3aa: CASSSPRTGGRQETQYF; CDR3nt: TGTGCCAGCAGTTCTCCCCGGACAGGGGGAAGGCAGGAGACCCAGTACTTC
abundance: many; v_gene: TRBV29-1; j_gene: TRBJ2-5; d_gene: .; CDR3aa: CSVEGGIEETQYF; CDR3nt: TGCAGCGTTGAAGGAGGGATAGAGGAGACCCAGTACTTC
abundance: .; v_gene: TRBV15; j_gene: TRBJ1-6; d_gene: .; CDR3aa: CATSRDERRNSPLHF; CDR3nt: TGTGCCACCAGCAGAGATGAGCGAAGGAATTCACCCCTCCACTTT
abundance: .; v_gene: TRBV6-2/TRBV6-3; j_gene: TRBJ1-1; d_gene: TRBD1; CDR3aa: CASSYSRGQTNTEAFF; CDR3nt: TGTGCCAGCAGTTACTCTCGGGGACAGACGAACACTGAAGCTTTCTTT
abundance: .; v_gene: TRBV12-3/TRBV12-4; j_gene: TRBJ1-2; d_gene: .; CDR3aa: CASSPTVYGYTF; CDR3nt: TGTGCCAGCAGTCCGACAGTCTATGGCTACACCTTC
abundance: .; v_gene: TRBV29-1; j_gene: TRBJ2-1; d_gene: .; CDR3aa: CSGRKGGYNEQFF; CDR3nt: TGCAGCGGGCGGAAAGGGGGCTACAATGAGCAGTTCTTC
abundance: .; v_gene: TRBV6-1; j_gene: TRBJ1-2; d_gene: .; CDR3aa: CASSEAYSFYGYTF; CDR3nt: TGTGCCAGCAGTGAAGCGTACAGCTTCTATGGCTACACCTTC
abundance: .; v_gene: TRBV25-1; j_gene: TRBJ1-1; d_gene: .; CDR3aa: CATRANTEAFF; CDR3nt: TGTGCCACCAGGGCTAACACTGAAGCTTTCTTT
abundance: .; v_gene: TRBV29-1; j_gene: TRBJ1-1; d_gene: TRBD1; CDR3aa: CSARDRATEAFF; CDR3nt: TGCAGCGCCCGGGACAGGGCCACTGAAGCTTTCTTT
abundance: .; v_gene: TRBV5-1; j_gene: TRBJ1-5; d_gene: .; CDR3aa: CASSLQGGDQPQHF; CDR3nt: TGCGCCAGCAGCTTACAGGGTGGGGATCAGCCCCAGCATTTT
abundance: .; v_gene: TRBV4-1; j_gene: TRBJ2-4; d_gene: .; CDR3aa: CASSRRGNIQYF; CDR3nt: TGCGCCAGCAGCCGCAGGGGAAACATTCAGTACTTC
abundance: .; v_gene: TRBV29-1; j_gene: TRBJ2-3; d_gene: .; CDR3aa: CSVESAGPDTQYF; CDR3nt: TGCAGCGTTGAGTCGGCAGGGCCAGATACGCAGTATTTT